The 2 T cell receptor beta chains below all came from one sample that was sequenced in a study of technical replicates of blood from several donors. Profiling relied on immunoSEQ multiplex PCR, and the TCRdb table lists in-frame clones only, not all of them. Of tens of thousands of clones in the sample, approximately 94% were seen once. Sample: T cells isolated from PBMCs. These TCRs come from a human donor in good health.

This chain joins TRBV19 and TRBJ1-5; D might be TRBD1 (5 bases). The germline V and J ends were trimmed by 3 bases and 7 bases, with 13 bases remaining between them. This CDR3 is built from 14 residues. Germline V gene lookup returns CDR1 LNHDA and CDR2 SQIVND (reference sequence). This CDR3 reads CASSMLGAGQPQHF. CDR3 nucleotide sequence: TGTGCCAGTAGTATGCTAGGGGCAGGACAGCCCCAGCATTTT. The whole variable domain, filled in from reference TRBV19 and TRBJ1-5, reads DGGITQSPKYLFRKEGQNVTLSCEQNLNHDAMYWYRQDPGQGLRLIYYSQIVNDFQKGDIAEGYSVSREKKESFPLTVTSAQKNPTAFYLCASSMLGAGQPQHFGDGTRLSIL.

CDR3 nucleotide sequence: TGTGCCAGCAGCACCCGGACAGCCGCCCACGACGAGCAGTACTTC. This encodes CASSTRTAAHDEQYF. The chain couples TRBV9 to TRBJ2-7; D might be TRBD1 (6 bases). Germline V lookup: CDR1 SGDLS, CDR2 YYNGEE. V lost 4 bases and J lost 5, with 19 bases in between. This CDR3 spans 15 amino acids.